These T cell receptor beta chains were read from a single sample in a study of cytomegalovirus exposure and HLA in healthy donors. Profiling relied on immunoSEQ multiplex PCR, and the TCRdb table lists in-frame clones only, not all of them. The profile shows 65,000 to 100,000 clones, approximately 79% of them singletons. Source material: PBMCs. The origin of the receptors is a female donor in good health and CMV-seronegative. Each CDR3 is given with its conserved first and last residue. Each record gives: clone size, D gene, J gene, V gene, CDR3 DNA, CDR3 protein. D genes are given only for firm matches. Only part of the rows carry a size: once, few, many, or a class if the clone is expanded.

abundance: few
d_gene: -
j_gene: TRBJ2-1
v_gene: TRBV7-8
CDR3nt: TGTGCCAGTGCGGAACGCAACCTCAATGAGCAGTTCTTC
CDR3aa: CASAERNLNEQFF

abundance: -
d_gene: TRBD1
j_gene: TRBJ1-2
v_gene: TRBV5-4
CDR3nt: TGTGCCAGCAGCCCCGGGACAGCAAGCTATGGCTACACCTTC
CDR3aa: CASSPGTASYGYTF

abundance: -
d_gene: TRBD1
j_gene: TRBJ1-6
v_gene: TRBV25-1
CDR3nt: TGTGCCAGCAGTGAACTCACTGCGACAGGGGAAAATTCACCCCTCCACTTT
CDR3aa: CASSELTATGENSPLHF

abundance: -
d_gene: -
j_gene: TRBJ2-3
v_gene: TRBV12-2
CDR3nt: TGTGCAAGTCGCTTGGTAGCGGGAGATCCAGATACGCAGTATTTT
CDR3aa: CASRLVAGDPDTQYF

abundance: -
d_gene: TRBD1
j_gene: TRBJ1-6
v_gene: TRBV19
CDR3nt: TGTGCCAGTAGTATAGATAGGGGGCGGAATTCACCCCTCCACTTT
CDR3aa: CASSIDRGRNSPLHF

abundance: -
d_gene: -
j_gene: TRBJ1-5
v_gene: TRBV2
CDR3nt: TGTGCCAGCAGCCAACAGGGATCCCAGCCCCAGCATTTT
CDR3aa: CASSQQGSQPQHF

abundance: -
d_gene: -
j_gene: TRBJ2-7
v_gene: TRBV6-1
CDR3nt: TGTGCCAGCAGTTCGAACGGGTACGAGCAGTACTTC
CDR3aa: CASSSNGYEQYF

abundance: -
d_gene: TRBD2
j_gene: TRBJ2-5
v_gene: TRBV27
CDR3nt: TGTGCCAGCAGTTTGGGGCTAGCGGGCCTAAAGTTTGAGACCCAGTACTTC
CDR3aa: CASSLGLAGLKFETQYF

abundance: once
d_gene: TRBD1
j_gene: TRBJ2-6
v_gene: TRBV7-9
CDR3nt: TGTGCCAGCAGCCCCCAGGGGGCGGGAGGGGCCAACGTCCTGACTTTC
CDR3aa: CASSPQGAGGANVLTF

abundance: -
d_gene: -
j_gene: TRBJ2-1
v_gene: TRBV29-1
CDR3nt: TGCAGCGCTGGAGCCGGATACAATGAGCAGTTCTTC
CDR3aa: CSAGAGYNEQFF

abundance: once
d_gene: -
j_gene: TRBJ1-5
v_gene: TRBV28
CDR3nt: TGTGCCAGCAGTTACAGGGATTATCAGCCCCAGCATTTT
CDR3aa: CASSYRDYQPQHF

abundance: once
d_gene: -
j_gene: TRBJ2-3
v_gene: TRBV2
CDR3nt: TGTGCCAGCCAACCGGGACTTGGCACAGATACGCAGTATTTT
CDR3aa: CASQPGLGTDTQYF

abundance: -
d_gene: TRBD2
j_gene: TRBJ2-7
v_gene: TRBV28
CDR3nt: TGTGCCAGCAGCGGAGCGGGAACCTACGAGCAGTACTTC
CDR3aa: CASSGAGTYEQYF

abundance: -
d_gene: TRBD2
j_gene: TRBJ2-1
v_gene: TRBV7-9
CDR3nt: TGTGCCAGCAGCCCCCGGGGCCTAGCGGGGGGAAACAATGAGCAGTTCTTC
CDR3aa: CASSPRGLAGGNNEQFF

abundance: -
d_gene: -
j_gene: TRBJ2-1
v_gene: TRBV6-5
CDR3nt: TGTGCCAGCAGTCTAAGGGGTTCCAGTGTAAAGTTCTTC
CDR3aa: CASSLRGSSVKFF

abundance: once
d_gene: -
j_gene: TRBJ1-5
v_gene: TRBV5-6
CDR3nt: TGTGCCAGCAGGCAAATGGGATCAGGGGAGAATCAGCCCCAGCATTTT
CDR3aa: CASRQMGSGENQPQHF

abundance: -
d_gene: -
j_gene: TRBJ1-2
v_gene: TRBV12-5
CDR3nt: TGTGCTAGTGGTTTGGTAGGAGGGACCGCAGGCTATGGCTACACCTTC
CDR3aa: CASGLVGGTAGYGYTF

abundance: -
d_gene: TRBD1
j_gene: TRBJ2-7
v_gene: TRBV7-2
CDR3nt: TGTGCCAGCAGCTTAGACAGGGACAGCTACGAGCAGTACTTC
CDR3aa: CASSLDRDSYEQYF

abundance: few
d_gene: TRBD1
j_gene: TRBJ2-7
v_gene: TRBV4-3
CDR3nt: TGCGCCAGCAGCCAAAAACAGGGGTACGAGCAGTACTTC
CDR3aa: CASSQKQGYEQYF

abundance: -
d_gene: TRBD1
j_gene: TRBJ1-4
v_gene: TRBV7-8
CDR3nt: TGTGCCAGCAGCCCAGGACAGGGCCATGAAAAACTGTTTTTT
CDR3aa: CASSPGQGHEKLFF

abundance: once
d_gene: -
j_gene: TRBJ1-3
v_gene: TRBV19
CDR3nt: TGTGCCAGTACCTACCCTGATGACAGCTCTGGAAACACCATATATTTT
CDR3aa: CASTYPDDSSGNTIYF

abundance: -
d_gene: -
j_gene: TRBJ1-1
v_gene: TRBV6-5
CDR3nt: TGTGCCAGCACCCGGGGGACTGCTAAGAACACTGAAGCTTTCTTT
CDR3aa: CASTRGTAKNTEAFF